The rows below give T cell receptor beta chains drawn from one sample of a study of regulatory T cells in long-lasting Graves disease. TCRdb passed the multiplex PCR reads through MiXCR, listing each CDR3 protein once. The sample lists just over 600,000 distinct CDR3 sequences; approximately 15% were seen once. These data were likewise used in another study, on T cells in Graves' hyperthyroidism and ophthalmopathy.

The sample in question was peripheral blood mononuclear cells (PBMCs), obtained at new diagnosis, from a patient treated with antithyroid drugs. These TCRs come from a woman aged 25 to 39 with Graves disease. CDR3s leave out the opening cysteine and the closing phenylalanine or tryptophan. Fields, in order: CDR3 length, V gene, CDR3 protein.

CDR3 length: 13
V gene: TRBV6-2/TRBV6-3
CDR3 protein: ASRRGQGPYNEQF

CDR3 length: 11
V gene: TRBV6-1
CDR3 protein: ASNPGQVSQQF

CDR3 length: 12
V gene: TRBV5-1
CDR3 protein: ASSIGTGSGPQH

CDR3 length: 12
V gene: TRBV6-1
CDR3 protein: ASSEMEEAYEQY

CDR3 length: 13
V gene: TRBV6-1
CDR3 protein: ASSREGGKANVLT

CDR3 length: 12
V gene: TRBV30
CDR3 protein: AWGTPTGTYEQY

CDR3 length: 13
V gene: TRBV25-1
CDR3 protein: ASSPPQAGNQPQH

CDR3 length: 12
V gene: TRBV19
CDR3 protein: ASSITLASYEQY

CDR3 length: 13
V gene: TRBV29-1
CDR3 protein: SVSLAGGRSYEQY

CDR3 length: 11
V gene: TRBV5-1
CDR3 protein: ASSLVPEAEAF

CDR3 length: 13
V gene: TRBV5-5
CDR3 protein: ASSLRQGGDQPQH

CDR3 length: 16
V gene: TRBV7-9
CDR3 protein: ASSSGLEAGGTHYEQY

CDR3 length: 11
V gene: TRBV30
CDR3 protein: ARSTGRNTEAF

CDR3 length: 11
V gene: TRBV20-1
CDR3 protein: SAVSGTHTEAF

CDR3 length: 16
V gene: TRBV30
CDR3 protein: AWRRGDRGLATNEKLF

CDR3 length: 12
V gene: TRBV18
CDR3 protein: ASSATGDTDTQY

CDR3 length: 11
V gene: TRBV6-2/TRBV6-3
CDR3 protein: ATHTSGTYEQY

CDR3 length: 12
V gene: TRBV5-1
CDR3 protein: ASSLEPGRYGYT

CDR3 length: 13
V gene: TRBV5-6
CDR3 protein: ASSSLGREAYEQY

CDR3 length: 11
V gene: TRBV9
CDR3 protein: ASSQGTYDEQF

CDR3 length: 13
V gene: TRBV9
CDR3 protein: ASSVVPATNTEAF

CDR3 length: 16
V gene: TRBV7-9
CDR3 protein: ASSLAYGRGHSYNEQF

CDR3 length: 10
V gene: TRBV6-4
CDR3 protein: ATRTSSYEQY

CDR3 length: 10
V gene: TRBV19
CDR3 protein: ASKRFNGEQY

CDR3 length: 13
V gene: TRBV24-1
CDR3 protein: ATSDRGRVNNEQF

CDR3 length: 12
V gene: TRBV28
CDR3 protein: ASSAGTGPYGYT

CDR3 length: 12
V gene: TRBV3-1
CDR3 protein: ASSRSGPKETQY

CDR3 length: 9
V gene: TRBV2
CDR3 protein: ASRQMGGYT

CDR3 length: 14
V gene: TRBV10-3
CDR3 protein: AIRDLETGGTDTQY

CDR3 length: 15
V gene: TRBV20-1
CDR3 protein: SASPDRIYTNTGELF

CDR3 length: 11
V gene: TRBV3-1
CDR3 protein: ASSQREPDTQY

CDR3 length: 14
V gene: TRBV24-1
CDR3 protein: AALDRGPNAYNEQF

CDR3 length: 12
V gene: TRBV28
CDR3 protein: ASSSHTESYGYT

CDR3 length: 15
V gene: TRBV6-2/TRBV6-3
CDR3 protein: ASSDIARGFSNQPQH

CDR3 length: 11
V gene: TRBV27
CDR3 protein: ASSSTAGTKQY

CDR3 length: 12
V gene: TRBV5-1
CDR3 protein: ASRNDRGYTEAF

CDR3 length: 15
V gene: TRBV2
CDR3 protein: ASSGQFRGYSNQPQH

CDR3 length: 13
V gene: TRBV6-1
CDR3 protein: ASSEAQGLNTEAF

CDR3 length: 13
V gene: TRBV28
CDR3 protein: ASSRAGDGLDEQF

CDR3 length: 13
V gene: TRBV7-9
CDR3 protein: ASSFVRDGDYEQY

CDR3 length: 13
V gene: TRBV28
CDR3 protein: ASSLGIGGSQEQF

CDR3 length: 12
V gene: TRBV5-1
CDR3 protein: ASSSRTAYNGYT

CDR3 length: 13
V gene: TRBV28
CDR3 protein: ASRPTSGLYNEQF

CDR3 length: 14
V gene: TRBV11-2
CDR3 protein: ASSSGPAPGGGEQY